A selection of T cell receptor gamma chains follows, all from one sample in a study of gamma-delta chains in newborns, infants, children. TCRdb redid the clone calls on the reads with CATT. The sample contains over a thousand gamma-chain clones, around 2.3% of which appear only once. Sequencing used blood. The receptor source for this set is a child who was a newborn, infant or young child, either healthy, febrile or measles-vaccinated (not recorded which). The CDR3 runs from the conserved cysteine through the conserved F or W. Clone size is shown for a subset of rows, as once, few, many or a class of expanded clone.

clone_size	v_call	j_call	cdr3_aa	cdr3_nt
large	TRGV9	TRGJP	CALWEELGKKIKVF	TGTGCCTTGTGGGAGGAGTTGGGCAAAAAAATCAAGGTATTT
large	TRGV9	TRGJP	CALWGQELGKKIKVF	TGTGCCTTGTGGGGACAAGAGTTGGGCAAAAAAATCAAGGTATTT
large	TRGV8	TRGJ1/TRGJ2	CATWDYYKKLF	TGTGCCACCTGGGATTATTATAAGAAACTCTTT
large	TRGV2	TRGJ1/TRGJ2	CATWDRPYYYKKLF	TGTGCCACCTGGGACAGGCCGTATTATTATAAGAAACTCTTT
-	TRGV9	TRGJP	CALWEVRQELGKKIKVF	TGTGCCTTGTGGGAGGTACGGCAAGAGTTGGGCAAAAAAATCAAGGTATTT
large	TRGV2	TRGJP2	CATWDGPGDDWIKTF	TGTGCCACCTGGGACGGGCCTGGTGACGATTGGATCAAGACGTTT
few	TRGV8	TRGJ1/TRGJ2	CATWPMGSYYKKLF	TGTGCCACCTGGCCCATGGGGAGTTATTATAAGAAACTCTTT
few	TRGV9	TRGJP	CALWEVGGLGKKIKVF	TGTGCCTTGTGGGAGGTGGGAGGGTTGGGCAAAAAAATCAAAGTATTT
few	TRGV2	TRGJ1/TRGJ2	CATGDGQKKLF	TGTGCCACCGGGGACGGGCAGAAGAAACTCTTT
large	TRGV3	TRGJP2	CATWDSSDWIKTF	TGTGCCACCTGGGACAGTAGTGATTGGATCAAGACGTTT
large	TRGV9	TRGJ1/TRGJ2	CALWEAARYKKLF	TGTGCCTTGTGGGAGGCCGCTAGGTATAAGAAACTCTTT
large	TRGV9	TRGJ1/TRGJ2	CALWEESNYYKKLF	TGTGCCTTGTGGGAGGAGTCGAATTATTATAAGAAACTCTTT
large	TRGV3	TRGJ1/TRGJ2	CATWDRQHYKKLF	TGTGCCACCTGGGACAGGCAGCATTATAAGAAACTCTTT
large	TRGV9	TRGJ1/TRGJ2	CALWEARDKKLF	TGTGCCTTGTGGGAGGCTAGGGATAAGAAACTCTTT
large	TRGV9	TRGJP	CALWEVELGKKIKVF	TGTGCCTTGTGGGAGGTAGAGTTGGGCAAAAAAATCAAGGTATTT
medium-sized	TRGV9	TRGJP	CALWRQELGKKIKVF	TGTGCCTTGTGGAGGCAAGAGTTGGGCAAAAAAATCAAGGTATTT
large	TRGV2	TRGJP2	CATWDGPDWIKTF	TGTGCCACCTGGGACGGACCGGATTGGATCAAGACGTTT
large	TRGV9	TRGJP	CALWEVQWLGKKIKVF	TGTGCCTTGTGGGAGGTGCAATGGTTGGGCAAAAAAATCAAGGTATTT
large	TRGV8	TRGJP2	CATWDYSSDWIKTF	TGTGCCACCTGGGACTATAGTAGTGATTGGATCAAGACGTTT
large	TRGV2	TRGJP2	CATWDGPCDWIKTF	TGTGCCACCTGGGACGGGCCGTGTGATTGGATCAAGACGTTT
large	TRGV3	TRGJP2	CATWDRTGGSSDWIKTF	TGTGCCACCTGGGACAGGACCGGTGGTAGTAGTGATTGGATCAAGACGTTT
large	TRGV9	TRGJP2	CALWGPIRGFSDWIKTF	TGTGCCTTGTGGGGCCCTATACGGGGGTTTAGTGATTGGATCAAGACGTTT
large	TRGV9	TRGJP	CALWEVHGELGKKIKVF	TGTGCCTTGTGGGAGGTGCATGGAGAGTTGGGCAAAAAAATCAAGGTATTT
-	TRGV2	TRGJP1	CATWDGLTGWFKIF	TGTGCCACCTGGGACGGGCTCACTGGTTGGTTCAAGATATTT
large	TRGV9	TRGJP	CALWEELGKKIKVF	TGTGCCTTGTGGGAAGAGTTGGGCAAAAAAATCAAGGTATTT
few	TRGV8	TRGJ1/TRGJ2	CATWDPYKKLF	TGTGCCACCTGGGATCCCTATAAGAAACTCTTT
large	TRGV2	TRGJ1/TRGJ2	CATWDTNYYKKLF	TGTGCCACCTGGGACACGAATTATTATAAGAAACTCTTT